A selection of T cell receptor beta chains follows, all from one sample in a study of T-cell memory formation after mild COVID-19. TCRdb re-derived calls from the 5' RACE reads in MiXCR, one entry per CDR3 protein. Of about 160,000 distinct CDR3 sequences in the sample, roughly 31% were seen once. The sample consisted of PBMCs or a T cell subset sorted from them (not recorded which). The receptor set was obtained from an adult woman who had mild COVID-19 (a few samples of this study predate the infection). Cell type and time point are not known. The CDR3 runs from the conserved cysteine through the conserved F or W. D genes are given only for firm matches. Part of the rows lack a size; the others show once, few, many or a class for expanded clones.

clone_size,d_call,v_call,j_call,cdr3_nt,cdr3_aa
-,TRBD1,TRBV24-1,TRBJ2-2,TGTGCCACCAGTGATTGGACAGGGGGCGGCACCGGGGAGCTGTTTTTT,CATSDWTGGGTGELFF
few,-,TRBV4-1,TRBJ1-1,TGCGCCAGCAGCCAAGACAGTTTGGCAAACTTTGAAGCTTTCTTT,CASSQDSLANFEAFF
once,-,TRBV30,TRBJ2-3,TGTGCCCAGCGGCTGGGATCCACAGATACGCAGTATTTT,CAQRLGSTDTQYF
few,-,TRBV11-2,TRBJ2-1,TGTGCCAGCAGCAATCGGGCCCGATGGGATGAGCAGTTCTTC,CASSNRARWDEQFF
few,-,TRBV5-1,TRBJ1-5,TGCGCCAGCAGCTTAGCGGGGGTTAATCAGCCCCAGCATTTT,CASSLAGVNQPQHF
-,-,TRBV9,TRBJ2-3,TGTGCCAGCAGCCCCCCCATCCACACAGATACGCAGTATTTT,CASSPPIHTDTQYF
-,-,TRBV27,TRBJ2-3,TGTGCCAGCCATGTGATGGGCTCCACAGATACGCAGTATTTT,CASHVMGSTDTQYF
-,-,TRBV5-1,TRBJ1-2,TGCGCCAGCAGCTTGGTTCCGGGTCCCAGTTCCTATGGCTACACCTTC,CASSLVPGPSSYGYTF
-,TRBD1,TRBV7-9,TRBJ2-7,TGTGCCAGCAGCGCCGGGACAGGGAGCTACGAGCAGTACTTC,CASSAGTGSYEQYF
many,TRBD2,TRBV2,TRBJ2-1,TGTGCCAGCAGTTATGCCCGGACTAGCGGGAACCCCTCCTACAATGAGCAGTTCTTC,CASSYARTSGNPSYNEQFF
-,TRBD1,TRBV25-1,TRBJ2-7,TGTGCCAGCAGTGATCTGGGACAGGGCCACGAGCAGTACTTC,CASSDLGQGHEQYF
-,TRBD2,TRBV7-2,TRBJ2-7,TGTGCCAGCAGCTTAGTCCCCAGCGGGGGGGGCTACGAGCAGTACTTC,CASSLVPSGGGYEQYF
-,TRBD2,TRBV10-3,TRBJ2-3,TGTGCCATCAGTGAGCGGGAGGGCCGGTTGACAGATACGCAGTATTTT,CAISEREGRLTDTQYF
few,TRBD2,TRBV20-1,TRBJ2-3,TGCAGCCTAGCGGACACAGATACGCAGTATTTT,CSLADTDTQYF
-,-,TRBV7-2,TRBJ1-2,TGTGCCAGCAGCTTAATAGGGGAGGACTATGGCTACACCTTC,CASSLIGEDYGYTF
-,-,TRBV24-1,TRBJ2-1,TGTGCCACCAGTCGGAAGAGCTCCTACAATGAGCAGTTCTTC,CATSRKSSYNEQFF
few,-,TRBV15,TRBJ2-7,TGTGCCACCAGCAACGGGGGAAAGTCCTCCTACGAGCAGTACTTC,CATSNGGKSSYEQYF
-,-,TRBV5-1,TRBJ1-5,TGCGCCAGCAGCTTGGGGGATGGCCGGGGACAGCCCCAGCATTTT,CASSLGDGRGQPQHF
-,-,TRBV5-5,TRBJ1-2,TGTGCCAGCAGCTTGTGGTGGGGCACCTATGGCTACACCTTC,CASSLWWGTYGYTF
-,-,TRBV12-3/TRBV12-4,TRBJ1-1,TGTGCCAGCACCCCTCTCGGACACGAGAACACTGAAGCTTTCTTT,CASTPLGHENTEAFF
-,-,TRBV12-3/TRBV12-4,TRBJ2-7,TGTGCCAGCACCTTTGGGAACTACAAGGGGAACGAGCAGTACTTC,CASTFGNYKGNEQYF
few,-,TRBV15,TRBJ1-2,TGTGCCACCAGCAGCGGGGCTCCCACCAGAGGTTATGGCTACACCTTC,CATSSGAPTRGYGYTF
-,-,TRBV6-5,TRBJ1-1,TGTGCCAGCAGGCCCACCAGGGTTGGGAACACTGAAGCTTTCTTT,CASRPTRVGNTEAFF
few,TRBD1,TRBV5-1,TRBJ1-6,TGCGCCAGCAGCTTCCAGGGGGGGAATTCACCCCTCCACTTT,CASSFQGGNSPLHF
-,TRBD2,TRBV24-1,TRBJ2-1,TGTGCCACCCGGGGACTAGCTGACAATGAGCAGTTCTTC,CATRGLADNEQFF
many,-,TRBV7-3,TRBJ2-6,TGTGCCAGCACCCGGGAATCTGGGGCCAACGTCCTGACTTTC,CASTRESGANVLTF
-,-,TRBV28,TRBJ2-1,TGTGCCAGCAGTTCCCAGGGGGGGGGAAACAATGAGCAGTTCTTC,CASSSQGGGNNEQFF
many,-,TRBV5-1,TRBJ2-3,TGCGCCAGCAGCTCCAGCCTACCGGGAAGCACAGATACGCAGTATTTT,CASSSSLPGSTDTQYF
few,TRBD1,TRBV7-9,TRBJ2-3,TGTGCCAGCAGCCACGGACAGGTGGACACAGATACGCAGTATTTT,CASSHGQVDTDTQYF
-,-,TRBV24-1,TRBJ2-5,TGTGCCACCAGTGATCAAACCTGGTCCAGGGCCGGAGAGACCCAGTACTTC,CATSDQTWSRAGETQYF
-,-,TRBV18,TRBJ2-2,TGTGCCAGCTCACCTGGGCAGTCGAACACCGGGGAGCTGTTTTTT,CASSPGQSNTGELFF
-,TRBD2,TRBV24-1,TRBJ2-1,TGTGCCACCAGTGACCCCGGACTAGCGGGGGTTGATGAGCAGTTCTTC,CATSDPGLAGVDEQFF
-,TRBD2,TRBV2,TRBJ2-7,TGTGCCAGCAGTGCGGGACTAGCGGGGCTCTTCTCCTACGAGCAGTACTTC,CASSAGLAGLFSYEQYF
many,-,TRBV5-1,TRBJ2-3,TGCGCCAGCAGCCGAGATACTAGCACAGATACGCAGTATTTT,CASSRDTSTDTQYF
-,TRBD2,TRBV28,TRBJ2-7,TGTGCCAGCAGCGATTGGGGGGGGTCGGAGGTCGACGAGCAGTACTTC,CASSDWGGSEVDEQYF
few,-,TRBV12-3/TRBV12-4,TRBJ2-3,TGTGCCAGCAGGCCTAACCTAGGGGATACGCAGTATTTT,CASRPNLGDTQYF
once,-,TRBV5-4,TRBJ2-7,TGTGCCAGCAGCTCTTCGGGCAGTCCCTACGAGCAGTACTTC,CASSSSGSPYEQYF
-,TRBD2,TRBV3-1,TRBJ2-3,TGTGCCAGCAGCCCCGAGGGCGGGGGGGCAGATACGCAGTATTTT,CASSPEGGGADTQYF
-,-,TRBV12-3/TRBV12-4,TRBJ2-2,TGTGCCAGCAGTTTCGGCCCAATGGGGCTGTTTTTT,CASSFGPMGLFF
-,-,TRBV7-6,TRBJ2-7,TGTGCCAGCAGCTTCTCCCCCCCCGCTGGACAGTTCTACGAGCAGTACTTC,CASSFSPPAGQFYEQYF